This T cell receptor (beta chain) was obtained from a study of tumor-infiltrating lymphocytes in primary liver carcinoma. The overall study: Productive TCRbeta reads per sample were roughly 3.5 to 7.13 million, not differing by tissue.

Between roughly 17 and 33 mg of unsorted bulk tissue served as the source from which RNA and DNA were co-extracted. No treatment had been given to the patients, who were chronically infected with HBV. The CDR3 runs to 16 residues. Looked up from germline, CDR1 is LGHNA and CDR2 is YSLEER. As for this clonotype: The junction shows a germline mismatch at one end, possibly a read error.

TCR beta cDNA was prepared out of 500 ng total RNA by means of a constant-region primer. For TCR beta, libraries were produced by three nested multiplex PCR rounds using slightly modified ARM-PCR. Primers for the first two PCR rounds were TRBV1-TRBV30 forward primers and a C-beta reverse primer (about 9 cycles per round). TCRdb reprocessed the multiplex PCR reads with MiXCR, giving one entry per CDR3 protein. There are tens of thousands of distinct CDR3 sequences in the sample; roughly two thirds occur only once, and 25% to 35% lies in the top ten. Sequencing input: liver tumor tissue from sampling region 3. Regarding subset: tumor region T3, left-lateral pole. This clonotype was obtained from a woman in her 30s with primary liver carcinoma and hepatitis B virus infection. The chain links TRBV4-3 to TRBJ2-1; weak D call: TRBD2 (5 bases). This chain's CDR3 is CASGQDCDYAYNDQFF. CDR3 DNA sequence: TGCGCCAGCGGCCAAGATTGCGACTACGCCTACAATGATCAGTTCTTC.